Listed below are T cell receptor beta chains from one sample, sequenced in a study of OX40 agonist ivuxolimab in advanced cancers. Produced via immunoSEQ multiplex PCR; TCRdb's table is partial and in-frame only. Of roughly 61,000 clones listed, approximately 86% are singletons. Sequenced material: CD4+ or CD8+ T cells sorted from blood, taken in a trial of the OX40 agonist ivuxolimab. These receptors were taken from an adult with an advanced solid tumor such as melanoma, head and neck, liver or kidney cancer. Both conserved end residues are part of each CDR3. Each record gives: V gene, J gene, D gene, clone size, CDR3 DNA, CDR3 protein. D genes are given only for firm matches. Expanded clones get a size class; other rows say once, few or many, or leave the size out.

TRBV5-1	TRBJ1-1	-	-	TGCGCCAGCAGCTATGGGAAGGCGAACACTGAAGCTTTCTTT	CASSYGKANTEAFF
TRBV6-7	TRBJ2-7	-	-	TGTGCCAGCAGTCCCCCTCGGGGACGGGGTAGCTACGAGCAGTACTTC	CASSPPRGRGSYEQYF
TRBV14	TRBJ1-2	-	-	TGTGCCAGCAGCCGAATCAATGACGGACCCTATGGCTACACCTTC	CASSRINDGPYGYTF
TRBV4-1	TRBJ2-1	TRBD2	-	TGCGCCAGCAGCCAAAGGCTAACAACTAGCGGCTCCTACAATGAGCAGTTCTTC	CASSQRLTTSGSYNEQFF
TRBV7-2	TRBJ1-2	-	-	TGTGCCAGCAGCTTAGTAGGGGTGGACGGGAGAAATGGCTACACCTTC	CASSLVGVDGRNGYTF
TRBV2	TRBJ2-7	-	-	TGTGCCAGCAGTGAAACCGGGCCCCTCCACGAGCAGTACTTC	CASSETGPLHEQYF
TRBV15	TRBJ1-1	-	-	TGTGCCACCAGCAGCAGGGAGAGGAACACTGAAGCTTTCTTT	CATSSRERNTEAFF
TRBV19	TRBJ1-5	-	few	TGTGCCAGTAGTATGATAGGGGCCGAGCAGCCCCAGCATTTT	CASSMIGAEQPQHF
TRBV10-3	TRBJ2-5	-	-	TGTGCCATCGCTGAATTGGAGACCCAGTACTTC	CAIAELETQYF
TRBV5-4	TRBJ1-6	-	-	TGTGCCAGCAGCTTAGGGGGGGCGCGGGGAAATTCACCCCTCCACTTT	CASSLGGARGNSPLHF
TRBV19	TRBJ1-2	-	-	TGTGCCAGTAGTGCACAGGCAGGCCCCCAGGGCTACACCTTC	CASSAQAGPQGYTF
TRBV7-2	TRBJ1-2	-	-	TGTGCCAGCAGCCAACACCCCGATTATGGCTACACCTTC	CASSQHPDYGYTF
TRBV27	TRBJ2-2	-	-	TGTGCCAGGGGAGGGGGGAGCACCGGGGAGCTGTTTTTT	CARGGGSTGELFF
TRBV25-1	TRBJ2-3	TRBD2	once	TGTGCCAGCAGCCTAGCGGGAGGGACCCCAGATACGCAGTATTTT	CASSLAGGTPDTQYF
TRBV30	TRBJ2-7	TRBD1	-	TGTGCCTGGGGACAGGGCGCTCGGGGCGAGCAGTACTTC	CAWGQGARGEQYF
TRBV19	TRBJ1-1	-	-	TGTGCCAGTAGTGCCAGTTCCGGGGTCCCCAACACTGAAGCTTTCTTT	CASSASSGVPNTEAFF
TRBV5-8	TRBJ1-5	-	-	TGTGCCAGCAGCTTCAGTGGGGCAACACTCAATCAGCCCCAGCATTTT	CASSFSGATLNQPQHF
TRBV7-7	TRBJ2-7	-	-	TGTGCCAGCAGCTTAGGTACAGGCAAGTACTTC	CASSLGTGKYF
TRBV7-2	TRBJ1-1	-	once	TGTGCCAGCAGCTTACGGTCGACAGCCTCGGGGGGCACTGAAGCTTTCTTT	CASSLRSTASGGTEAFF
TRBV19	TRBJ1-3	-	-	TGTGCCAGTAGCAGCGAGGGTGCGAACACCATATATTTT	CASSSEGANTIYF
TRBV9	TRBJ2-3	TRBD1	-	TGTGCCAGCAGCGTCACAGGGGGAGATACGCAGTATTTT	CASSVTGGDTQYF
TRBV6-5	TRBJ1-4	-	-	TGTGCCAGCAGTTTTGACATGATCGGAAAACTGTTTTTT	CASSFDMIGKLFF